This is a list of T cell receptor beta chains from one sample in a study of CD49a tissue-resident CD8 T cells in human skin. The data were produced by immunoSEQ multiplex PCR, yet TCRdb's version contains in-frame clones alone and is incomplete. The sample holds approximately 880 clones; roughly 70% are singletons and the top ten take roughly 13%. Sample: CLA- CD8+ effector memory T cells sorted from blood. Receptor source: a human donor in good health. Each CDR3 is given with its conserved first and last residue. Fields, in order: CDR3 length, D gene, J gene, clone size, V gene, CDR3 DNA, CDR3 protein. A D gene is named only where the DNA matches it firmly. Clone size, where shown, is once, few, many, or a class for clones that have expanded.

CDR3 length: 15
D gene: TRBD1
J gene: TRBJ2-3
clone size: -
V gene: TRBV11-3
CDR3 DNA: TGTGCCAGCAGCCACGGGCAGGGGGAGACAGATACGCAGTATTTT
CDR3 protein: CASSHGQGETDTQYF

CDR3 length: 15
D gene: -
J gene: TRBJ1-5
clone size: -
V gene: TRBV30
CDR3 DNA: TGTGCCTGGAGGGACACCCAGGGGAGCAATCAGCCCCAGCATTTT
CDR3 protein: CAWRDTQGSNQPQHF

CDR3 length: 14
D gene: -
J gene: TRBJ2-7
clone size: -
V gene: TRBV13
CDR3 DNA: TGTGCCAGCAGCTACCGGGACACATCCTACGAGCAGTACTTC
CDR3 protein: CASSYRDTSYEQYF

CDR3 length: 13
D gene: -
J gene: TRBJ1-2
clone size: -
V gene: TRBV10-2
CDR3 DNA: TGCGCCAGCAGTGAAAACCGACTCTATGGCTACACCTTC
CDR3 protein: CASSENRLYGYTF

CDR3 length: 15
D gene: TRBD2
J gene: TRBJ2-1
clone size: -
V gene: TRBV6-4
CDR3 DNA: TGTGCCAGCAGTGACTCGACTAGCGGAGCAAATGAGCAGTTCTTC
CDR3 protein: CASSDSTSGANEQFF

CDR3 length: 14
D gene: TRBD2
J gene: TRBJ2-2
clone size: -
V gene: TRBV7-8
CDR3 DNA: TGTGCCAGCAAGGCCCGGGGAGGGACCGGGGAGCTGTTTTTT
CDR3 protein: CASKARGGTGELFF

CDR3 length: 16
D gene: TRBD1
J gene: TRBJ1-1
clone size: -
V gene: TRBV6-4
CDR3 DNA: TGTGCCAGCAGTCCAAATTCCGGGACAGGGCGGTCTGAAGCTTTCTTT
CDR3 protein: CASSPNSGTGRSEAFF

CDR3 length: 17
D gene: -
J gene: TRBJ1-2
clone size: once
V gene: TRBV4-1
CDR3 DNA: TGCGCCAGCAGCCAAGGTCCCCTTGGGGGCTACGACTATGGCTACACCTTC
CDR3 protein: CASSQGPLGGYDYGYTF

CDR3 length: 17
D gene: -
J gene: TRBJ1-5
clone size: -
V gene: TRBV4-1
CDR3 DNA: TGCGCCAGCAGCCAAGATCATCTGGAGATTAGCAATCAGCCCCAGCATTTT
CDR3 protein: CASSQDHLEISNQPQHF

CDR3 length: 16
D gene: TRBD2
J gene: TRBJ2-3
clone size: -
V gene: TRBV4-1
CDR3 DNA: TGCGCCAGCAGCCTCCAGGGACTAGCGGACACAGATACGCAGTATTTT
CDR3 protein: CASSLQGLADTDTQYF

CDR3 length: 16
D gene: TRBD1
J gene: TRBJ1-4
clone size: -
V gene: TRBV28
CDR3 DNA: TGTGCCAGCAGTTTACTTATGCAGGGGGGACATGAAAAACTGTTTTTT
CDR3 protein: CASSLLMQGGHEKLFF

CDR3 length: 13
D gene: -
J gene: TRBJ2-7
clone size: -
V gene: TRBV15
CDR3 DNA: TGTGCCACCAGCAGAGATATGTCCTACGAGCAGTACTTC
CDR3 protein: CATSRDMSYEQYF

CDR3 length: 14
D gene: -
J gene: TRBJ2-1
clone size: once
V gene: TRBV30
CDR3 DNA: TGTGCCTGGAGCCCCGCCAGGCTTGGCGATGAGCAGTTCTTC
CDR3 protein: CAWSPARLGDEQFF

CDR3 length: 15
D gene: -
J gene: TRBJ2-5
clone size: -
V gene: TRBV11-2
CDR3 DNA: TGTGCCAGCAGCTTAGTAGCCAGGAGGCAAGAGACCCAGTACTTC
CDR3 protein: CASSLVARRQETQYF

CDR3 length: 19
D gene: TRBD1
J gene: TRBJ1-1
clone size: -
V gene: TRBV7-9
CDR3 DNA: TGTGCCAGCAGCTCTAGGGTCGCTTCTGAGGGGGCGAAAAACACTGAAGCTTTCTTT
CDR3 protein: CASSSRVASEGAKNTEAFF

CDR3 length: 13
D gene: -
J gene: TRBJ2-7
clone size: -
V gene: TRBV6-5
CDR3 DNA: TGTGCCAGCAGTTACCCAGGGGTTAACGAGCAGTACTTC
CDR3 protein: CASSYPGVNEQYF

CDR3 length: 16
D gene: -
J gene: TRBJ2-4
clone size: -
V gene: TRBV4-2
CDR3 DNA: TGTGCCAGCAGCCAAGAGCAGGGACTTCCCGCAAACATTCAGTACTTC
CDR3 protein: CASSQEQGLPANIQYF

CDR3 length: 16
D gene: TRBD2
J gene: TRBJ2-1
clone size: -
V gene: TRBV9
CDR3 DNA: TGTGCCAGCAGCCCGCCTAGCGGCGGCTCCTACAATGAGCAGTTCTTC
CDR3 protein: CASSPPSGGSYNEQFF

CDR3 length: 15
D gene: -
J gene: TRBJ1-1
clone size: -
V gene: TRBV6-1
CDR3 DNA: TGTGCCAGCAGTCCAGGACCTGAGGGAAGCACTGAAGCTTTCTTT
CDR3 protein: CASSPGPEGSTEAFF

CDR3 length: 12
D gene: -
J gene: TRBJ2-7
clone size: few
V gene: TRBV7-9
CDR3 DNA: TGTGCCAGCAGCCTGGACTTCTACGAGCAGTACTTC
CDR3 protein: CASSLDFYEQYF

CDR3 length: 13
D gene: TRBD1
J gene: TRBJ1-2
clone size: -
V gene: TRBV29-1
CDR3 DNA: TGCAGCGTTGACAGGGGGCTTGGCTATGGCTACACCTTC
CDR3 protein: CSVDRGLGYGYTF

CDR3 length: 15
D gene: -
J gene: TRBJ2-1
clone size: -
V gene: TRBV7-9
CDR3 DNA: TGTGCCAGCAGCCACTCGGACAGCTCCTACAATGAGCAGTTCTTC
CDR3 protein: CASSHSDSSYNEQFF

CDR3 length: 11
D gene: -
J gene: TRBJ1-2
clone size: -
V gene: TRBV6-5
CDR3 DNA: TGTGCCACCCGGTGGGGCGATGGCTACACCTTC
CDR3 protein: CATRWGDGYTF

CDR3 length: 14
D gene: -
J gene: TRBJ2-7
clone size: -
V gene: TRBV27
CDR3 DNA: TGTGCCAGCAGAGGGGGTTATAACCCCTACGAGCAGTACTTC
CDR3 protein: CASRGGYNPYEQYF

CDR3 length: 16
D gene: -
J gene: TRBJ1-4
clone size: -
V gene: TRBV21-1
CDR3 DNA: TGTGCCAGCAGCTCCTCCGCGGGGAGGGCGGGTGAAAAACTGTTTTTT
CDR3 protein: CASSSSAGRAGEKLFF